The TCR beta chain described here comes from a study of T cell responses to AZD1222 COVID-19 vaccine. Overall study results and limits: Among the donors, most were white British and more were female, and clonal diversity was possibly underestimated.

In its sample, this clone was seen once. Its specificity is unknown. V lost 4 bases to trimming and J lost 11 bases, with 5 bases between them. This CDR3 has 8 residues. Germline V gene sequence: CDR1 DFQATT, CDR2 SNEGSKA (reference sequence). The protocol was immunoSEQ multiplex PCR, while the TCRdb copy is restricted to in-frame clones and leaves out a portion. Seen here are fewer than 150,000 clones, about 92% observed once, and the top ten hold 14% to 15%. The receptor was isolated from an adult in good health. The source was peripheral blood, collected on day 0 of AZD1222 vaccination. J is TRBJ1-1 and V is TRBV20-1; D not resolved. The CDR3 DNA sequence: TGCAGTGCTATGGGGGCTTTCTTT. It is translated as CSAMGAFF.